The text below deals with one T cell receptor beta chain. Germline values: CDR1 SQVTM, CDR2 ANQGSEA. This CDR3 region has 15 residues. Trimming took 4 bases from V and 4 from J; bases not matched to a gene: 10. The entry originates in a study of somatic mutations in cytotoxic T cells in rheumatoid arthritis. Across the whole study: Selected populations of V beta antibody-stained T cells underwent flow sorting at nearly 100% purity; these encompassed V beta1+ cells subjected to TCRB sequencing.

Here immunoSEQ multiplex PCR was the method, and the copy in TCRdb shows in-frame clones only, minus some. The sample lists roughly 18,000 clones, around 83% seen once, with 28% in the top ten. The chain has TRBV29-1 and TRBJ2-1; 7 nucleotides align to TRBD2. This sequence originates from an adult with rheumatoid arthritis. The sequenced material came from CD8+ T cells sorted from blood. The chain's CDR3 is CSVVHLEGGYNEQFF. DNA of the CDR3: TGCAGCGTTGTGCATTTGGAGGGAGGGTACAATGAGCAGTTCTTC.